This T cell receptor (beta chain) appears in the sequencing data of a study of cytomegalovirus exposure and HLA in healthy donors. Findings and limits, study-wide: Available immune exposure information covered CMV serostatus only. Common viral pathogens were later found to be apparently linked to several of the most significant clusters.

The PCR employed 60 Vbeta primers together with 13 Jbeta primers. The method was immunoSEQ multiplex PCR; TCRdb's version includes in-frame clones alone and lacks a portion of them. The sample includes 150,000 to 200,000 clones, 75% to 80% seen only once; the top ten take 11% to 15%. Germline loops: CDR1 MDHEN, CDR2 SYDVKM. The CDR3 spans 15 residues. V lost 4 bases to trimming and J lost 2 bases; unmatched junction nucleotides: 6. Details on this clone: Its antigen is still unknown.

The sequenced sample consisted of PBMCs. V gene TRBV28 combines with J gene TRBJ2-3, with TRBD2 identical over 7 bases. This sequence originates from a man aged 45-65 years in good health and CMV-seropositive. Written as DNA, the CDR3 is TGTGCCAGCAGTTCTAGCGGAGACTACACAGATACGCAGTATTTT. This gives the protein CASSSSGDYTDTQYF.